A single sample is the source of the 29 T cell receptor beta chains below, sequenced in a study of T cell responses to AZD1222 COVID-19 vaccine. Clones were sequenced by immunoSEQ multiplex PCR, and TCRdb holds only the in-frame ones, with some missing. This table holds some 280,000 clones, around 93% found once. The sample consisted of peripheral blood, taken 28 days after the second AZD1222 dose. These receptors were obtained from an adult who received the AZD1222 COVID-19 vaccine.

The chain links TRBV6-5 to TRBJ2-2; D is possibly TRBD1 or TRBD2 (5 bases each). Trimming cost V 10 bases and J 0 bases, with 12 bases left between them. CDR1 and CDR2 (germline): MNHEY, SVGAGI. CDR3 length: 14 residues. The DNA for the CDR3 is TGTGCCACCCTAGTGGGGGCGAACACCGGGGAGCTGTTTTTT. Translation gives CATLVGANTGELFF.

The V and J genes are TRBV7-9 and TRBJ2-2, with D perhaps TRBD1 or TRBD2 (5 bases each). V was trimmed by 7 bases and J by 4 bases, leaving 10 bases between them. Germline CDR1 reads SEHNR; CDR2 reads FQNEAQ (reference sequence). The CDR3 is made up of 13 amino acids. In DNA, the CDR3 is TGTGCCAGCACCGGTGGGGGCACCGGGGAGCTGTTTTTT. Its protein is CASTGGGTGELFF.

The chain couples TRBV6-5 to TRBJ1-2; the D gene is possibly TRBD1 (6 bases). The CDR3 spans 15 residues. The V gene's germline CDR1 is MNHEY and CDR2 SVGAGI. V shed 7 bases and J shed 5 bases, with 20 bases lying between them. CDR3 region: CASTAGGGRGYGYTF. The CDR3 DNA reads as TGTGCCAGCACCGCCGGGGGGGGCCGGGGATATGGCTACACCTTC.

The gene calls are TRBV5-1 and TRBJ2-7, with 9 bases aligning to TRBD1. The V segment lost 3 bases and the J segment 5 bases; nucleotides outside the gene matches: 3. Germline values: CDR1 SGHRS, CDR2 YFSETQ. This CDR3 is built from 13 residues. The CDR3 nucleotides are TGCGCCAGCAGCTCGACAGGGGGAAACGAGCAGTACTTC. This translates into CASSSTGGNEQYF.

The rearrangement joins TRBV7-2 to TRBJ2-1; maybe TRBD2 (5 bases). Germline V lookup: CDR1 SGHTA, CDR2 FQGNSA. Trimming shortened V by 5 bases and J by 7 bases, and 12 bases separated the two germline ends. CDR3 length: 13 residues. CDR3 bases: TGTGCCAGCAGCACCGGGGTTAGAAATGAGCAGTTCTTC. Translating it yields CASSTGVRNEQFF.

J is TRBJ2-1 and V is TRBV27, with 14 bases fitting TRBD2. After removal of 7 bases from V and 10 bases from J, the junction contained 6 bases not matched to a gene. This CDR3 contains 14 residues. CDR1 MNHEY and CDR2 SMNVEV come from the germline V gene (reference sequence). CDR3 in amino acids: CASTGTSGSWEQFF. CDR3 coding DNA: TGTGCCAGCACCGGGACTAGCGGGAGTTGGGAGCAGTTCTTC.

The chain combines TRBV6-2 or TRBV6-3 with TRBJ2-6, with D possibly TRBD2 on 6 matching bases. CDR3 size: 17 residues. V was pared by 3 bases and J by 0 bases, with 12 bases between. The V gene's germline CDR1 is MNHEY and CDR2 SVGEGT. The CDR3 region is CASSYIPGGSGANVLTF. The CDR3 region has the DNA TGTGCCAGCAGTTATATCCCCGGGGGCTCTGGGGCCAACGTCCTGACTTTC.

Only one count was recorded for this clone. The genes are TRBV10-3 and TRBJ1-6, with 12 bases lining up with TRBD1. The CDR3 runs to 16 residues. Germline trimming cut 6 bases from V and 1 base from J; bases unmatched to any gene: 1. Looked up from germline, CDR1 is ENHRY and CDR2 is SYGVKD. Here the CDR3 reads CAIRGQGASYNSPLHF. For the CDR3, the DNA is TGTGCCATCAGGGGACAGGGGGCATCCTATAATTCACCCCTCCACTTT.

In regard to this clone: An end of the junction differs from the germline gene, which may be a read error. The chain links TRBV9 to TRBJ1-5; TRBD1 aligns across 7 bases. This CDR3 is 14 amino acids long. Looked up from germline, CDR1 is SGDLS and CDR2 is YYNGEE. Here the CDR3 reads CASSARDSIQPQHF. The CDR3 nucleotides read TGTGCCAGCAGCGCCCGGGACAGCATTCAGCCCCAGCATTTT. The complete variable domain, with remaining parts taken from reference TRBV9 and TRBJ1-5, reads DSGVTQTPKHLITATGQRVTLRCSPRSGDLSVYWYQQSLDQGLQFLIQYYNGEERAKGNILERFSAQQFPDLHSELNLSSLELGDSALYFCASSARDSIQPQHFGDGTRLSIL.

With respect to this clone: Other DNA variants within this sample encode the same CDR3. The chain combines TRBV2 with TRBJ2-3; TRBD2 is a possible D gene (5 bases). Germline CDR1 is SNHLY and CDR2 is FYNNEI. The CDR3 length is 13 residues. Trimming stripped 7 bases from V and 1 base from J, with 9 bases between. The CDR3 bases are TGTGCCAGCACGAGCGGCGGCACAGATACGCAGTATTTT. It specifies CASTSGGTDTQYF.

This clone was seen only once. This sample also contains other DNA sequences that code for the same CDR3. The chain recombines TRBV28 with TRBJ1-2; the D is unclear. The CDR3 contains 12 residues. Germline values: CDR1 MDHEN, CDR2 SYDVKM. V was shortened by 2 bases and J by 5 bases, with 6 bases between the two germline ends. CDR3: CASSLGRYGYTF. CDR3 DNA: TGTGCCAGCAGTTTAGGGAGGTATGGCTACACCTTC.

The rearrangement uses TRBV24-1 and TRBJ1-2; 12 nucleotides match TRBD1. Germline V gene data show CDR1 as KGHDR and CDR2 as SFDVKD. The V and J ends lost 5 bases and 2 bases, in that order; junction bases with no gene match: 2. The CDR3 contains 15 residues. CDR3 DNA: TGTGCCACCAGTGGAGGGACAGGGGGCAACTATGGCTACACCTTC. It is translated as CATSGGTGGNYGYTF.

The rearrangement joins TRBV6-2 or TRBV6-3 to TRBJ2-7, with TRBD1 as a possible D gene (6 bases). V gave up 5 bases and J gave up 2 bases, with 10 bases separating them. CDR1 and CDR2 (germline): MNHEY, SVGEGT. The CDR3 runs to 13 residues. The CDR3 sequence: CASSTGTPYEQYF. As DNA, the CDR3 is TGTGCCAGCAGTACCGGGACACCCTACGAGCAGTACTTC.

The chain employs TRBV5-1 and TRBJ1-1; D not resolved. CDR1 and CDR2 (germline): SGHRS, YFSETQ. Trimming took off 4 bases at V and 0 bases at J, with 13 bases between the two ends. The CDR3 has 15 residues. The DNA of the CDR3 is TGCGCCAGCAGCCTAGCTGGGATGGTGAACACTGAAGCTTTCTTT. This gives the protein CASSLAGMVNTEAFF.

The rearrangement joins TRBV6-5 to TRBJ2-7; a weak D match, TRBD2 (6 bases). The CDR3 has 15 residues. Germline CDR1 and CDR2: MNHEY and SVGAGI. Between the trimmed V and J ends, which lost 5 bases and 6 bases, there was a span of 20 bases. CDR3 bases: TGTGCCAGCAGTCCTATCTGGGGGGTGCCGGGCGAGCAGTACTTC. Its translation is CASSPIWGVPGEQYF.

The chain couples TRBV2 to TRBJ1-4, with TRBD1 matching over 7 bases. The V gene's germline CDR1 is SNHLY and CDR2 FYNNEI. The V and J ends lost 6 bases and 8 bases, in that order; junction bases with no gene match: 9. CDR3 size: 14 residues. The CDR3 here is CASRGDSYLEKLFF. In DNA, the CDR3 is TGTGCCAGCAGAGGGGACAGCTACCTCGAAAAACTGTTTTTT.

This sequence joins TRBV2 and TRBJ1-6, with 7 bases matching TRBD1. The CDR3 is 15 residues long. Germline-derived CDR1 and CDR2 are SNHLY and FYNNEI. Germline trimming cut 6 bases from V and 9 bases from J; bases unmatched to any gene: 11. As DNA, the CDR3 is TGTGCCAGCAGAGCCCCTACAGGGGCATCTTCACCCCTCCACTTT. It translates to CASRAPTGASSPLHF.

The chain joins TRBV5-1 to TRBJ2-7, with D possibly matching TRBD1 (8 bases). Germline V CDR1 and CDR2: SGHRS, YFSETQ. CDR3 length equals 15 residues. Between the trimmed V and J ends, which lost 4 bases and 3 bases, there was a span of 17 bases. CDR3 nucleotide sequence: TGCGCCAGCAGCGCAATTACAGGGGGGGACTACGAGCAGTACTTC. Encoded protein: CASSAITGGDYEQYF. Variable domain in full (rest from reference TRBV5-1 and TRBJ2-7): KAGVTQTPRYLIKTRGQQVTLSCSPISGHRSVSWYQQTPGQGLQFLFEYFSETQRNKGNFPGRFSGRQFSNSRSEMNVSTLELGDSALYLCASSAITGGDYEQYFGPGTRLTVT.

CDR3 bases: TGTGCCAGCAGTCCAGGGGGCACCGGGGAGCTGTTTTTT. The encoded protein is CASSPGGTGELFF. V is TRBV28 and J is TRBJ2-2; 7 nucleotides align to TRBD1. The germline V gene has CDR1 MDHEN and CDR2 SYDVKM. After removal of 5 bases from V and 4 bases from J, the junction contained 1 base not matched to a gene. This CDR3 is built from 13 residues. Using reference TRBV28 and TRBJ2-2 for the parts outside the CDR3, the full variable domain is DVKVTQSSRYLVKRTGEKVFLECVQDMDHENMFWYRQDPGLGLRLIYFSYDVKMKEKGDIPEGYSVSREKKERFSLILESASTNQTSMYLCASSPGGTGELFFGEGSRLTVL.

This clone was seen only a few times. The J gene is TRBJ2-3, the V gene TRBV29-1, with 8 bases fitting TRBD2. Germline CDR1 reads SQVTM; CDR2 reads ANQGSEA. The CDR3 has 14 amino acids. After removal of 7 bases from V and 3 bases from J, the junction contained 9 bases not matched to a gene. In nucleotides, the CDR3 is TGCAGCGGGAAGGCGGGAGGAGTAACAGATACGCAGTATTTT. Amino acid sequence: CSGKAGGVTDTQYF.

The chain carries TRBV28 and TRBJ1-4; TRBD1 is a possible D gene (6 bases). The germline V gene has CDR1 MDHEN and CDR2 SYDVKM. Deletions cut 8 bases from V and 7 bases from J, with 20 bases between. This CDR3 region has 15 residues. The CDR3 DNA follows: TGTGCCAGCCGCCACCTAGACAGGAAGAGTGAAAAACTGTTTTTT. Encoded protein: CASRHLDRKSEKLFF.

J is TRBJ2-2 and V is TRBV2, with D possibly being TRBD1 (6 bases). The CDR3 has 17 residues. V lost 5 bases and J 1 base, leaving 17 bases between the germline ends. Germline V gene sequence: CDR1 SNHLY, CDR2 FYNNEI. CDR3 nucleotide sequence: TGTGCCAGCAGTCGGTCGGGAATGACAGGGAACACCGGGGAGCTGTTTTTT. Translation: CASSRSGMTGNTGELFF.

The CDR3 spells CASSHFSSSYEQYF. The CDR3 bases are TGTGCCAGCAGCCATTTTTCGAGCTCCTACGAGCAGTACTTC. The chain uses TRBV3-1 (or the pseudogene TRBV3-2) and TRBJ2-7; D is unclear. Trimming took 3 bases from V and 0 from J, leaving 9 bases between them. In germline, CDR1 is LGHDT, CDR2 YNNKEL (reference sequence). This CDR3 comprises 14 residues.

The chain uses TRBV7-9 and TRBJ2-2; no clear D gene. This CDR3 is 16 amino acids long. The V gene's germline CDR1 is SEHNR and CDR2 FQNEAQ (reference sequence). The ends were cut back, 4 bases at V and 1 base at J, with 13 bases in the middle. The CDR3 DNA is TGTGCCAGCAGCTCCTCTGGGATATGGAACACCGGGGAGCTGTTTTTT. As protein: CASSSSGIWNTGELFF. Combining the CDR3 with reference TRBV7-9 and TRBJ2-2 gives the whole variable domain DTGVSQNPRHKITKRGQNVTFRCDPISEHNRLYWYRQTLGQGPEFLTYFQNEAQLEKSRLLSDRFSAERPKGSFSTLEIQRTEQGDSAMYLCASSSSGIWNTGELFFGEGSRLTVL.

Worth noting for this clone: This CDR3 is also generated by other DNA sequences in the sample. The chain has TRBV12-3 or TRBV12-4 and TRBJ2-1; D remains ambiguous. CDR3 length equals 13 residues. The ends were cut back, 3 bases at V and 3 bases at J, with 6 bases in the middle. The CDR3 is CASSLASYNEQFF. The CDR3 nucleotides are TGTGCCAGCAGTTTGGCCAGCTACAATGAGCAGTTCTTC.

The chain uses TRBV7-2 and TRBJ2-7, with 9 bases that match TRBD1. The germline gives CDR1 SGHTA, CDR2 FQGNSA. The CDR3 is 14 residues long. J gave up 6 bases and V 5 bases, and 8 bases lay outside the gene matches. DNA for the CDR3: TGTGCCAGCAGCCCCGGGACAGGGCTTTTCGAGCAGTACTTC. Its translation is CASSPGTGLFEQYF.

J is TRBJ2-2 and V is TRBV19; D remains ambiguous. The length of the CDR3 is 11 residues. CDR1 LNHDA and CDR2 SQIVND come from the germline V gene (reference sequence). The germline V and J ends were trimmed by 1 base and 6 bases, with 0 bases remaining between them. The CDR3 spells CASSIAGELFF. The CDR3, as DNA: TGTGCCAGTAGTATAGCCGGGGAGCTGTTTTTT.

The chain couples TRBV6-5 to TRBJ1-1, with 7 bases lining up with TRBD1. The germline gives CDR1 MNHEY, CDR2 SVGAGI. The CDR3 contains 14 residues. Trimming cost V 4 bases and J 1 base; bases outside gene matches: 3. CDR3 DNA sequence: TGTGCCAGCAGTTTAAGGACAGGGAACACTGAAGCTTTCTTT. It codes for CASSLRTGNTEAFF.

The rearrangement joins TRBV10-2 to TRBJ1-6; D gene uncertain. There are 15 residues in the CDR3. V lost 6 bases and J 7 bases, leaving 16 bases between the germline ends. Germline values: CDR1 WSHSY, CDR2 SAAADI. The CDR3: CASSPVQSGNSPLHF. CDR3 nucleotides: TGCGCCAGCAGCCCGGTTCAGTCCGGCAATTCACCCCTCCACTTT.